What follows is one T cell receptor beta chain and its context. What it binds is not known. The entry originates in a study of response to subunit inactivated influenza vaccine. Findings and caveats of the study: With each seasonal influenza vaccination, the authors suggested, few new T cells are recruited.

CDR3 length: 18 residues. CDR1 is SGHDT, CDR2 YYEEEE, per germline. V was clipped by 4 bases and J by 2 bases, with 19 bases between them. TCRdb ran MiXCR on the RT-PCR reads and lists one entry per CDR3 protein. The sample carries fewer than 600,000 distinct CDR3 sequences, less than 7.5% recorded once. The material sequenced was PBMCs from blood, taken around 2 years after vaccination. This TCR was sampled from a man between 50 and 69 years old who received an inactivated influenza vaccine. This chain connects TRBV5-6 to TRBJ2-6, with D perhaps TRBD2 (6 bases). Written as DNA, the CDR3 is TGTGCCAGCAGCCGCAGGGCAGGGAGGATTACTGGGGCCAACGTCCTGACTTTC. Its protein is CASSRRAGRITGANVLTF.